This entry lists 31 T cell receptor beta chains sequenced from one sample in a study of T cell clonality in common variable immunodeficiency. The repertoire was sequenced with immunoSEQ multiplex PCR; TCRdb's copy has only in-frame clones and lacks some. Singletons are absent from the sample, which has 40,000 to 65,000 clones. Sequenced input: peripheral blood mononuclear cells. The receptors were gathered from a person aged 18 to 70 in good health.

This clone was counted ten times or more. Read data end 3 residues before the CDR3 end; the end is taken from the germline J gene. The rearrangement joins TRBV29-1 to TRBJ1-3, with unresolved D. V shed 4 bases and J shed 2 bases, with 9 bases lying between them. The CDR3 spans 13 residues. Germline loops: CDR1 SQVTM, CDR2 ANQGSEA. The CDR3 bases that were read are TGCAGCGTTGCAGGTCCCCCTGGAAACACC. It translates to CSVAGPPGNT. The entire CDR3 protein reads CSVAGPPGNTIYF.

This clone showed up many times. The CDR3 goes on 3 residues after the read ends, and that part is filled in from the germline J gene. The chain joins TRBV5-1 to TRBJ2-3, with TRBD2 matching over 10 bases. The V gene end was trimmed by 5 bases and the J gene end by 6 bases; junction bases not matched to a gene: 9. CDR3 size: 15 residues. Germline values: CDR1 SGHRS, CDR2 YFSETQ. The covered CDR3 bases are TGCGCCAGCAGTTCTGGACTAGCGGTAATGGATACG. This gives the protein CASSSGLAVMDT. From start to end, the CDR3 is CASSSGLAVMDTQYF.

This clone was detected ten times or more. The read finishes 3 residues shy of the CDR3 end, and the germline J gene is used to complete it. The chain employs TRBV29-1 and TRBJ1-2; D is possibly TRBD1 (5 bases). The germline CDR1 and CDR2 sequences are SQVTM and ANQGSEA. The CDR3 sequence is 12 residues long. V was clipped by 4 bases and J by 6 bases, with 12 bases between them. CDR3 bases read: TGCAGCGTTGTCGTGGGGCTCGATGGC. This gives the protein CSVVVGLDG. The whole CDR3 protein is CSVVVGLDGYTF.

This clone occurred many times. The read terminates 3 residues ahead of where the CDR3 ends, so the germline J gene completes it. The rearrangement joins TRBV12-3 or TRBV12-4 to TRBJ2-1; 8 bases are shared with TRBD1. This CDR3 comprises 13 residues. The ends lost 6 bases at V and 6 bases at J; junction bases unmatched: 4. CDR3 region: CASRQQGVNEQFF. Partial CDR3 DNA: TGTGCCAGCAGACAACAGGGGGTCAATGAG.

This clone was recorded many times. Sequencing ends 3 residues short of the CDR3 end; the germline J gene provides the rest. The rearrangement joins TRBV7-2 to TRBJ1-4, with D tentatively TRBD1 (6 bases). Germline V gives CDR1 SGHTA, CDR2 FQGNSA. V shed 2 bases and J shed 2 bases, with 9 bases lying between them. This CDR3 contains 15 residues. CDR3 residues: CASSLRGMTNEKLFF. The CDR3 bases that were read are TGTGCCAGCAGCTTAAGGGGGATGACTAATGAAAAA.

This clone was observed many times. One junction end disagrees with the germline gene, perhaps due to a read error. The covered CDR3 bases are TGTGCTAGCAGCCCAGTACCGGGACAGTCTGGGGCCAACGTC. Encoded protein: CASSPVPGQSGANV. The entire CDR3 is CASSPVPGQSGANVLTF. The rearrangement uses TRBV7-7 and TRBJ2-6; 7 nucleotides line up with TRBD1. The read ends 3 residues before the CDR3 terminus; that terminus is restored from the germline J gene. This CDR3 comprises 17 residues. CDR1 is SSHAT and CDR2 is FNYEAQ in the germline V gene (reference sequence).

This clone has ten or more counts. The read terminates 3 residues ahead of where the CDR3 ends, so the germline J gene completes it. The chain couples TRBV7-6 to TRBJ1-1; perhaps TRBD1 as D (5 bases). Germline CDR1 is SGHVS and CDR2 is FNYEAQ. V shed 4 bases and J shed 1 base, with 10 bases lying between them. This CDR3 contains 14 residues. The chain's CDR3 is CASSSAQGNTEAFF. The covered CDR3 bases are TGTGCCAGCAGCTCAGCCCAGGGGAACACTGAA.

The sample holds a few counts of this clone. From the germline J gene comes the end of the CDR3, since the read stops 3 residues before it. The chain links TRBV5-1 to TRBJ2-7, with 8 nucleotides matching TRBD1. J lost 4 bases, V lost 5 bases, and 8 bases had no gene match. Germline CDR1 SGHRS, CDR2 YFSETQ. The CDR3 is made up of 14 amino acids. The CDR3 protein is CASSYSGGKYEQYF. CDR3 bases read: TGCGCCAGCAGTTATTCAGGGGGCAAGTACGAG.

The table lists this clone with a few counts. The sequenced fragment ends 3 residues before the CDR3 boundary, so the rest is inferred from the germline J gene. The J gene is TRBJ2-7, the V gene TRBV7-8; 14 bases agree with TRBD2. J gave up 2 bases and V 5 bases, and 5 bases lay outside the gene matches. Looked up from germline, CDR1 is SGHVS and CDR2 is FQNEAQ. The CDR3 spans 16 residues. The CDR3 is CASSLRLAGGPYEQYF. The CDR3 bases that were read are TGTGCCAGCAGCCTTCGACTAGCGGGGGGGCCCTACGAG.

Ten or more counts support this clone. The sequenced fragment ends 3 residues before the CDR3 boundary, so the rest is inferred from the germline J gene. The chain couples TRBV19 to TRBJ1-2; D is unclear. CDR1 LNHDA and CDR2 SQIVND come from the germline V gene (reference sequence). Deletions cut 3 bases from V and 4 bases from J, with 9 bases between. The CDR3 contains 13 residues. The sequenced part of the CDR3 DNA is TGTGCCAGTAGTATTAACACCCTCTATGGC. Translated: CASSINTLYG. In full, the CDR3 reads CASSINTLYGYTF. Full variable domain (remainder filled in from reference TRBV19 and TRBJ1-2): DGGITQSPKYLFRKEGQNVTLSCEQNLNHDAMYWYRQDPGQGLRLIYYSQIVNDFQKGDIAEGYSVSREKKESFPLTVTSAQKNPTAFYLCASSINTLYGYTFGSGTRLTVV.

This clone was observed at least ten times. The CDR3 goes on 3 residues after the read ends, and that part is filled in from the germline J gene. The genes are TRBV4-2 and TRBJ1-1, with TRBD1 matching over 8 bases. The CDR3 length is 18 residues. Losses at the gene ends were 3 bases for V and 2 bases for J; bases not matched to a gene: 14. Germline values: CDR1 LGHNA, CDR2 YNFKEQ. The CDR3 protein is CASSHYVRGRTDNTEAFF. CDR3 DNA (partial): TGTGCCAGCAGCCACTATGTCAGGGGGCGGACCGACAACACTGAA.

This clone showed up just a few times. This may be a read error, as it is one base from a much larger clone. The CDR3 goes on 3 residues after the read ends, and that part is filled in from the germline J gene. The J gene is TRBJ1-4, the V gene TRBV7-3, with TRBD1 matching 9 bases. CDR3 length equals 16 residues. Germline V CDR1 and CDR2: SGHTA, FQGTGA. The sequenced part of the CDR3 DNA is TGTGCCAGCAGCTTCGGGACAGGGTCTGGGGCCAACGTA. It translates to CASSFGTGSGANV. The full CDR3 sequence reads CASSFGTGSGANVLFF.

By share, this clone ranks as medium-sized. The CDR3 goes on 3 residues after the read ends, and that part is filled in from the germline J gene. J is TRBJ2-3 and V is TRBV7-2; D may be TRBD2 (6 bases). The length of the CDR3 is 15 residues. The V gene lost 5 bases and the J gene lost 2 bases, with 14 bases spanning the gap. In germline, CDR1 is SGHTA, CDR2 FQGNSA. Partial CDR3 DNA: TGTGCCAGCAGCGCCTTCGGGGGTATCACAGATACG. Its translation is CASSAFGGITDT. The CDR3 reads in full as CASSAFGGITDTQYF.

This clone was found many times. CDR3 amino acids: CASSPGLQETQYF. CDR3 DNA, as far as it was read: TGTGCCAGCAGCCCGGGACTTCAAGAGACC. The rearrangement joins TRBV7-2 to TRBJ2-5, with a tentative D call TRBD2 (6 bases). The read stops 3 residues short of the end of the CDR3; the missing end is completed from the germline J gene. Trimming removed 5 bases at V and 2 bases at J, with 9 bases between. The CDR3 consists of 13 residues. Germline-derived CDR1 and CDR2 are SGHTA and FQGNSA. The full variable domain, rest sourced from reference TRBV7-2 and TRBJ2-5, is GAGVSQSPSNKVTEKGKDVELRCDPISGHTALYWYRQSLGQGLEFLIYFQGNSAPDKSGLPSDRFSAERTGGSVSTLTIQRTQQEDSAVYLCASSPGLQETQYFGPGTRLLVL.

This clone has at least ten counts. The junction differs from germline at one of its ends, possibly a read error. The read halts 3 residues ahead of the CDR3 end, with the missing end drawn from the germline J gene. The chain links TRBV4-2 to TRBJ2-5, with D possibly matching TRBD2 (5 bases). The CDR3 is 15 amino acids. The germline gives CDR1 LGHNA, CDR2 YNFKEQ. CDR3 amino acids: CASSQDTRFVETQYF. The CDR3 bases that were read are TGCGCCAGCAGCCAAGATACTAGGTTTGTGGAGACC.

The table lists this clone with many counts. The DNA ends 3 residues before the CDR3 does, and the rest of the CDR3 is filled in from the germline J gene. The chain has TRBV20-1 and TRBJ1-4; D not resolved. Germline lookup yields CDR1 DFQATT and CDR2 SNEGSKA (reference sequence). This CDR3 region has 12 residues. Trimming took off 0 bases at V and 7 bases at J, with 6 bases between the two ends. Partial CDR3 DNA: TGCAGTGCTAGAGATACGGGTGAAAAA. It is translated as CSARDTGEK. The whole CDR3 protein is CSARDTGEKLFF.

This clone has ten or more counts. The CDR3 extends 3 residues past the end of the read, so its final part is completed from the germline J gene. The rearrangement links TRBV20-1 to TRBJ2-7; 10 bases map to TRBD2. Losses at the gene ends were 7 bases for V and 3 bases for J; bases not matched to a gene: 6. Germline V gene data show CDR1 as DFQATT and CDR2 as SNEGSKA (reference sequence). The CDR3 runs to 13 residues. CDR3 bases read: TGCAGTGTTCAGGCTAGCGGGAGCTACGAG. As protein: CSVQASGSYE. Given in full, the CDR3 is CSVQASGSYEQYF.

There are many counts of this clone. From the germline J gene comes the end of the CDR3, since the read stops 3 residues before it. This chain links TRBV7-9 with TRBJ2-5; 9 bases fit TRBD2. Per germline, CDR1 SEHNR and CDR2 FQNEAQ (reference sequence). The CDR3 is 15 amino acids. The V segment lost 4 bases and the J segment 2 bases; nucleotides outside the gene matches: 5. CDR3 DNA (partial): TGTGCCAGCAGCTCCTCTAGCGGGACACAAGAGACC. Protein product: CASSSSSGTQET. The whole CDR3 reads CASSSSSGTQETQYF.

This clone occurred many times. The read halts 3 residues ahead of the CDR3 end, with the missing end drawn from the germline J gene. This chain connects TRBV30 to TRBJ2-6; a weak D match, TRBD2 (5 bases). V lost 0 bases and J lost 0, with 18 bases in between. This CDR3 contains 19 residues. Germline V gene data show CDR1 as GTSNPN and CDR2 as SVGIG (reference sequence). CDR3 DNA (partial): TGTGCCTGGAGTGTCTTCGGCACTAGATCAAGCTCTGGGGCCAACGTC. This sequence encodes CAWSVFGTRSSSGANV. The full-length CDR3 reads as CAWSVFGTRSSSGANVLTF.

This clone has ten or more counts. An end of the junction differs from the germline gene, which may be a read error. Read data end 3 residues before the CDR3 end; the end is taken from the germline J gene. The J gene is TRBJ2-7, the V gene TRBV4-2; 7 bases agree with TRBD2. CDR1 and CDR2 from the germline V gene are LGHNA and YNFKEQ. This CDR3 has 16 amino acids. CDR3 region: CASSQDLSGRPYEQYF. The CDR3 DNA, read in part, is TGCGCCAGCAGCCAAGACCTTAGCGGGCGGCCCTACGAG.

This clone has ten or more counts. At one end, the junction sequence differs from germline, possibly due to a read error. The CDR3 protein is CASSPISGGSYEQYF. CDR3 DNA (partial): TGCGCCAGCAGCCCAATCAGCGGGGGCTCCTACGAG. The chain carries TRBV4-2 and TRBJ2-7; 8 bases fit TRBD2. From the germline J gene comes the end of the CDR3, since the read stops 3 residues before it. Per the germline V gene, CDR1 is LGHNA and CDR2 is YNFKEQ. The CDR3 consists of 15 residues.

For this clone: Coverage ceases 3 residues before the CDR3 finishes, and the germline J gene fills in the end. The chain recombines TRBV7-9 with TRBJ1-3, with D perhaps matching TRBD1 (5 bases). There are 14 residues in the CDR3. Trimming removed 5 bases at V and 5 bases at J, with 13 bases between. Germline V lookup: CDR1 SEHNR, CDR2 FQNEAQ (reference sequence). Here the CDR3 reads CASSQSGERNTIYF. The part of the CDR3 DNA that was read is TGTGCCAGCAGCCAGTCGGGGGAAAGAAACACC.

A note on this clone: The read is 3 residues too short to cover the CDR3 end, so that end is filled in from the germline J gene. The chain joins TRBV18 to TRBJ1-2, with 8 positions matching TRBD1. CDR1 is KGHSH, CDR2 LQKENI, per germline. CDR3 length: 16 amino acids. The CDR3 sequence is CASSPPGQGRTDTYTF. Incomplete CDR3 DNA: TGTGCCAGCTCACCTCCTGGACAGGGACGTACAGATACC. Based on the CDR3 plus reference TRBV18 and TRBJ1-2, the full variable domain is NAGVMQNPRHLVRRRGQEARLRCSPMKGHSHVYWYRQLPEEGLKFMVYLQKENIIDESGMPKERFSAEFPKEGPSILRIQQVVRGDSAAYFCASSPPGQGRTDTYTFGSGTRLTVV.

There are many counts of this clone. The read falls 3 residues short of the CDR3 end, and the missing part is taken from the germline J gene. The chain employs TRBV5-1 and TRBJ1-1; D perhaps matches TRBD1 (6 bases). The germline gives CDR1 SGHRS, CDR2 YFSETQ. The CDR3 runs to 14 residues. V lost 2 bases and J lost 5, with 13 bases in between. The CDR3 spells CASSFGTFSTEAFF. The sequenced part of the CDR3 DNA is TGCGCCAGCAGCTTTGGGACATTTTCAACTGAA.

About this clone: Coverage ceases 3 residues before the CDR3 finishes, and the germline J gene fills in the end. The gene calls are TRBV7-8 and TRBJ2-1, with 12 bases matching TRBD2. Germline CDR1 SGHVS, CDR2 FQNEAQ. Trimming at V came to 1 base and at J to 6 bases, leaving 1 base not matched to a gene. This CDR3 region has 15 residues. CDR3 DNA, as far as it was read: TGTGCCAGCAGCTTAGTGGGACTAGCGGGCAATGAG. Its protein product is CASSLVGLAGNE. The whole CDR3 protein reads CASSLVGLAGNEQFF.

This clone was counted many times. The read comes to an end 3 residues before the CDR3 does, leaving the germline J gene to fill in the end. This chain connects TRBV6-2 or TRBV6-3 to TRBJ1-1; D call uncertain. This CDR3 is built from 14 residues. Deletions cut 2 bases from V and 5 bases from J, with 12 bases between. CDR1 is MNHEY and CDR2 is SVGEGT in the germline V gene. The CDR3 loop reads CASSYVDSETEAFF. CDR3 DNA, as far as it was read: TGTGCCAGCAGTTACGTGGACTCAGAGACTGAA.

This clone was counted at least ten times. This CDR3 is CASSEGTSGGQNIQYF. The covered CDR3 bases are TGTGCCAGCAGCGAAGGGACTAGCGGGGGCCAAAACATT. The chain carries TRBV12-3 or TRBV12-4 and TRBJ2-4; 14 bases agree with TRBD2. The CDR3 extends 3 residues past the end of the read, so its final part is completed from the germline J gene. This CDR3 region has 16 residues. V shed 6 bases, J shed 5 bases, and the junction held 6 bases outside the gene matches.

This clone has only a few counts. The read halts 3 residues ahead of the CDR3 end, with the missing end drawn from the germline J gene. The chain recombines TRBV18 with TRBJ1-1; the D gene is possibly TRBD1 (5 bases). V gave up 5 bases and J gave up 0 bases, with 7 bases separating them. The CDR3 is 13 amino acids. The V gene's germline CDR1 is KGHSH and CDR2 LQKENI. The CDR3: CASSGAMNTEAFF. CDR3 bases read: TGTGCCAGCTCAGGGGCCATGAACACTGAA.

This clone was recorded at least ten times. The DNA ends 3 residues before the CDR3 does, and the rest of the CDR3 is filled in from the germline J gene. The V and J genes are TRBV4-1 and TRBJ2-7; 8 bases agree with TRBD2. CDR3 length: 14 amino acids. After removal of 6 bases from V and 4 bases from J, the junction contained 8 bases not matched to a gene. CDR1 and CDR2 (germline): MGHRA, YSYEKL. The CDR3 protein is CASSLAGGKYEQYF. CDR3 DNA, as far as it was read: TGCGCCAGCAGTTTGGCGGGGGGAAAATACGAG.

This clone has at least ten counts. The CDR3 is cut off 3 residues early in the read; its end comes from the germline J gene. The gene calls are TRBV7-2 and TRBJ2-1, with 7 bases fitting TRBD1. CDR3 length equals 15 residues. Germline V gene sequence: CDR1 SGHTA, CDR2 FQGNSA. V dropped 0 bases and J dropped 4; count of bases not matched to a gene: 3. Partial CDR3 DNA: TGTGCCAGCAGCTTAGCAGGGGGCCCGTACAATGAG. Protein product: CASSLAGGPYNE. The whole CDR3 protein is CASSLAGGPYNEQFF.

At least ten counts were recorded for this clone. From the germline J gene comes the end of the CDR3, since the read stops 3 residues before it. V gene TRBV7-6 combines with J gene TRBJ1-5, with 9 positions matching TRBD1. Trimming at V came to 6 bases and at J to 3 bases, leaving 0 bases not matched to a gene. CDR1 and CDR2 (germline): SGHVS, FNYEAQ. This CDR3 region has 13 residues. The CDR3 spells CASRQGANQPQHF. The sequenced part of the CDR3 DNA is TGTGCCAGCAGACAGGGGGCCAATCAGCCC.